These 10 T cell receptor beta chains were sequenced from one sample in a study of regulatory T cells in long-lasting Graves disease. Time point in this sample: newly diagnosed GD, antithyroid drugs for less than 3 months. The authors made the TCR library using RNA they extracted from PBMCs. Assembly of TCR beta libraries relied on iRepertoire HTBI primers together with Arm-PCR of CDR3 regions. Using its own MiXCR run on the multiplex PCR reads, TCRdb lists one record per CDR3 protein. The sample has 500,000 or so distinct CDR3 sequences, roughly 16% seen once; the top ten hold around a quarter. These data are also associated with another study on T cells in Graves' hyperthyroidism and ophthalmopathy.

Sample: peripheral blood mononuclear cells (PBMCs), taken at new diagnosis, from a patient treated with antithyroid drugs. The receptors stem from a woman aged 40-65 years with Graves disease.

The chain uses TRBV20-1 and TRBJ2-7, with TRBD2 identical over 10 bases. Per germline, CDR1 DFQATT and CDR2 SNEGSKA (reference sequence). This CDR3 region has 13 residues. The trim removed 5 bases at V and 2 bases at J, leaving 3 bases unmatched. The CDR3 here is CSALAGGTYEQYF. For the CDR3, the DNA is TGCAGTGCTTTAGCGGGGGGCACCTACGAGCAGTACTTC.

The table lists this clonotype with many counts. The rearrangement joins TRBV30 to TRBJ2-7; D may be TRBD1 (5 bases). With 4 bases removed from V and 3 bases from J, the gap between germline ends came to 10 bases. Per the germline V gene, CDR1 is GTSNPN and CDR2 is SVGIG (reference sequence). This CDR3 is built from 12 residues. The CDR3 region has the DNA TGTGCCTGGACCCTAACAGGCTACGAGCAGTACTTC. It encodes CAWTLTGYEQYF.

This clonotype was found a few times. V and J are TRBV7-3 and TRBJ2-3; 9 bases fit TRBD2. V lost 4 bases and J lost 6; bases outside the gene matches: 11. CDR1 and CDR2 (germline): SGHTA, FQGTGA. CDR3 length: 16 residues. The CDR3 reads CASSSTGSGGPDTQYF. The CDR3 region has the DNA TGTGCCAGCAGCTCCACGGGGAGCGGGGGGCCGGATACGCAGTATTTT.

The V call is TRBV6-1, the J call TRBJ1-2; D not certain. The CDR3 runs 13 residues. Germline assignment: CDR1 MNHNS and CDR2 SASEGT. With 7 bases removed from V and 4 bases from J, the gap between germline ends came to 13 bases. The DNA of the CDR3 is TGTGCCAGCAAGGTAGACGGTTTCTATGGCTACACCTTC. This codes for CASKVDGFYGYTF.

This clonotype was seen ten or more times. The rearrangement uses TRBV11-3 and TRBJ1-4, with no clear D. The CDR3 has 14 residues. V was trimmed by 5 bases and J by 3 bases, leaving 10 bases between them. Germline V gene sequence: CDR1 SGHNT, CDR2 YENEEA. In DNA, the CDR3 is TGTGCCAGCAGCCCAGAAATGGCTAATGAAAAACTGTTTTTT. This encodes CASSPEMANEKLFF.

The V call is TRBV7-9, the J call TRBJ2-4, with D perhaps TRBD1 (5 bases). The CDR3 has 15 amino acids. V lost 5 bases to trimming and J lost 9 bases, with 20 bases between them. Germline V gene sequence: CDR1 SEHNR, CDR2 FQNEAQ (reference sequence). In nucleotides, the CDR3 is TGTGCCAGCAGCCCGAATTTGGGGCGTTCATCCATTCAGTACTTC. As protein: CASSPNLGRSSIQYF.

V is TRBV6-1 and J is TRBJ1-2, with 9 bases aligning to TRBD1. This CDR3 region has 15 residues. Per germline, CDR1 MNHNS and CDR2 SASEGT. J lost 4 bases, V lost 6 bases, and 9 bases had no gene match. The DNA of the CDR3 is TGTGCCAGCAGGCCCAGACAGGGGGGGGTCTATGGCTACACCTTC. This sequence encodes CASRPRQGGVYGYTF.

This clonotype was counted a few times. J is TRBJ2-7 and V is TRBV6-1; 11 bases map to TRBD1. The CDR3 consists of 18 residues. Per the germline V gene, CDR1 is MNHNS and CDR2 is SASEGT. V lost 10 bases to trimming and J lost 0 bases; unmatched junction nucleotides: 17. The CDR3 reads CATPPGQGGNGSSYEQYF. CDR3 in DNA: TGTGCCACGCCGCCGGGACAGGGGGGCAATGGGAGCTCCTACGAGCAGTACTTC.

This clonotype has a count of ten or more. The CDR3 here is CASSLASAPGGNEQFF. The CDR3 nucleotides are TGTGCCAGCAGCTTAGCCTCAGCTCCAGGGGGCAATGAGCAGTTCTTC. The chain uses TRBV7-8 and TRBJ2-1; 7 nucleotides align to TRBD1. Germline V gene sequence: CDR1 SGHVS, CDR2 FQNEAQ. The CDR3 consists of 16 residues. J lost 6 bases, V lost 0 bases, and 8 bases had no gene match.

This clonotype was found a few times. The chain uses TRBV5-4 and TRBJ2-2; 9 bases map to TRBD1. Germline CDR1 is SGHNT and CDR2 is YYREEE (reference sequence). The length of the CDR3 is 13 residues. V was pared by 6 bases and J by 6 bases, with 3 bases of the junction left unmatched. As DNA, the CDR3 is TGTGCCAGCACTCGGGACAGGGCCGGGGAGCTGTTTTTT. It yields the protein CASTRDRAGELFF.